This entry lists 10 T cell receptor beta chains sequenced from one sample in a study of T cells in Graves' hyperthyroidism and ophthalmopathy. TCR beta CDR3 regions were amplified from RNA transcripts. The TCR CDR3 was amplified in a first-round RT-PCR using the HTBI primer set. TCRdb called the multiplex PCR reads again in MiXCR, with one record for every CDR3 protein. In the table there are tens of thousands of distinct CDR3 sequences, under 65% of which are singletons. Sequencing used blood. The receptors derive from a woman aged 40 to 49 with Graves' ophthalmopathy.

About this clonotype itself: Sequence at one end of the junction differs from germline and may be a read error. The rearrangement links TRBV20-1 to TRBJ1-1; D is possibly TRBD1 (5 bases). The germline gives CDR1 DFQATT, CDR2 SNEGSKA (reference sequence). This CDR3 has 14 amino acids. In DNA form, the CDR3 reads TGCGGTGCTCCCTGGGGGGGGGTCGCCACTGAAGCTTTCTTT. Its protein product is CGAPWGGVATEAFF.

Remarks on this clonotype: Because it lacks the conserved phenylalanine or tryptophan at the end, this CDR3 is likely a read error. No DNA is shown, since the ends of the CDR3 on it are uncertain; the CDR3 is the one TCRdb lists. The chain recombines TRBV10-2 with TRBJ2-1. The CDR3 adds up to 15 amino acids, both ends counted. Germline values: CDR1 WSHSY, CDR2 SAAADI. The CDR3 protein is CASSEGTRSYNERFL.

This clonotype was seen at least ten times. The rearrangement links TRBV5-8 to TRBJ2-7; unclear D gene. V was pared by 1 base and J by 2 bases, with 13 bases between. CDR3 length: 15 residues. Germline lookup yields CDR1 SGHTS and CDR2 YDEGEE. The CDR3 bases are TGTGCCAGCAGCTTGACACTGGGCAGCGCCTACGAGCAGTACTTC. The encoded protein is CASSLTLGSAYEQYF.

With respect to this clonotype: A read error may be the cause here, since a much bigger clone is one base away. The chain has TRBV28 and TRBJ2-7, with 7 bases that match TRBD1. This CDR3 is 15 amino acids long. The V segment lost 5 bases and the J segment 7 bases; nucleotides outside the gene matches: 14. The germline CDR1 and CDR2 sequences are MDHEN and SYDVKM. The CDR3, as DNA: TGTGCCAGCAGTGGTACGGGACAGACATCTTGGGAGCAGTACTTC. Its translation: CASSGTGQTSWEQYF.

The sample holds one count of this clonotype. Relative to the germline gene, one junction end is altered; a read error may explain this. The chain couples TRBV7-3 to TRBJ2-1; 7 positions match TRBD2. The V gene's germline CDR1 is SGHTA and CDR2 FQGTGA. The CDR3 is 14 amino acids. CDR3 nucleotides: TGTGCCAGCAGCGCGACTAGCCGACATAATGGGCAGTTCTTC. It is translated as CASSATSRHNGQFF.

This clonotype ranks as medium-sized. V is TRBV29-1 and J is TRBJ1-2; 8 bases line up with TRBD1. The CDR3 runs 13 residues. V shed 3 bases and J 7 bases; nucleotides not matched to a gene: 7. Germline loops: CDR1 SQVTM, CDR2 ANQGSEA. The CDR3 here is CSVDAAGGSGYTF. The CDR3 DNA sequence: TGCAGCGTTGACGCTGCAGGGGGCAGTGGCTACACCTTC.

The CDR3 region is CASSSQGRHETQYF. In DNA, the CDR3 is TGCGCCAGCAGCTCCCAGGGGCGACATGAGACCCAGTACTTC. This chain joins TRBV5-1 and TRBJ2-5, with D possibly being TRBD1 (6 bases). The CDR3 runs 14 residues. CDR1 and CDR2 (germline): SGHRS, YFSETQ. The germline V and J ends were trimmed by 3 bases and 5 bases, with 14 bases remaining between them.

The V and J genes are TRBV20-1 and TRBJ1-2; a weak D match, TRBD1 (6 bases). Germline CDR1 DFQATT, CDR2 SNEGSKA (reference sequence). This CDR3 spans 12 amino acids. Trimming removed 2 bases at V and 8 bases at J, with 12 bases between. The CDR3 sequence: CSARRGAAGYTF. DNA of the CDR3: TGCAGTGCTAGACGGGGGGCTGCAGGCTACACCTTC.

By share of the sample, this clonotype is medium-sized. The chain joins TRBV29-1 to TRBJ2-2; D is possibly TRBD1 (5 bases). CDR1 is SQVTM and CDR2 is ANQGSEA in the germline V gene. The CDR3 runs to 12 residues. V dropped 7 bases and J dropped 7 bases, with 13 bases sitting between them. For the CDR3, the DNA is TGCAGCGCCGTCCAGGGTAACGGGGAGCTGTTTTTT. This gives the protein CSAVQGNGELFF.

The chain couples TRBV2 to TRBJ1-1, with TRBD1 identical over 7 bases. Germline trimming cut 6 bases from V and 3 bases from J; bases unmatched to any gene: 4. The CDR3 is made up of 13 amino acids. Germline V gene lookup returns CDR1 SNHLY and CDR2 FYNNEI. The CDR3 coding sequence is TGTGCCAGCAGCCTCGACAGGGACACTGAAGCTTTCTTT. Translation: CASSLDRDTEAFF.